The TCR beta chain described here comes from a study of vaccination and CD4 T cells after COVID-19. CDR1 and CDR2 (germline): SGHTA, FQGNSA. Trimming pared 5 bases from V and 1 base from J, leaving 8 bases between. CDR3 length: 13 amino acids. Treatment in this sample: approximately 10-day PBMC culture with coronavirus spike peptide pools or control peptides (ViraFEST assay). Using peptide pools, antigen-specific T cells were expanded in ViraFEST before TCRs were sequenced. Remarks on this clonotype: Antigen: not known.

CD4+ T cells that had been cultured provided DNA sequenced with the Oncomine TCR Beta short-read assay. It was from cultured CD4+ T cells that genomic DNA was extracted. TCRdb recomputed calls from the PCR reads with MiXCR, one row per CDR3 protein. The table includes more than 9,500 distinct CDR3 sequences, around 60% detected once. The sequence was collected from a human donor who had recovered from COVID-19. The gene calls are TRBV7-2 and TRBJ1-2; possible D gene TRBD1, 5 bases. The sequencing sample was made of CD4+ T cells from blood, cultured in vitro. CDR3 in DNA: TGTGCCAGCAGCCCGGGACTTAACTATGGCTACACCTTC. Translated: CASSPGLNYGYTF.